The sequence of this T cell receptor (beta chain) was determined in a study of control samples from healthy donors and cancer patients (dated by TCRdb to about 2020). Points on this clone: The clone's antigen remains unknown. No clone much larger than this one lies a single base away; base qualities are absent.

The library was obtained by the immunoSEQ multiplex PCR assay. Drawn from immuneACCESS, this table holds only the in-frame rearrangements with V and J called that TCRdb kept. Clones are partly lost; checked studies trace under half to an unresolved V gene and leave the rest unexplained. The sample table holds some 70,000 clones, of which around 80% were seen once. The ten largest clones add up to around 16% of the sample. V trim: 1 base; J trim: 2 bases; unmatched bases: 5. The CDR3 holds 15 amino acids from the cysteine to the phenylalanine. Only the CDR3 portion is preserved as DNA: 45 bases, with reading frame beginning at the first base. Looking up the germline V gene (reference sequence) yields CDR1 GTSNPN and CDR2 SVGIG.

This TCR was sampled from a man aged 55 to 70 in good health. Rearrangement joined TRBV30 to TRBJ1-1; 9 of the junction bases match TRBD1. The sequencing sample was made of blood. The CDR3 amino acid sequence is: CAWSELGQGNTEAFF. Here is the DNA: TGTGCCTGGAGTGAGCTGGGACAGGGAAACACTGAAGCTTTCTTT.